This T cell receptor (beta chain) appears in the sequencing data of a study of graft-versus-host responses after intestinal transplantation. Whole-study context: Each recipient received anti-thymocyte globulin induction, then tacrolimus and steroids for approximately three years.

General study findings and limits: Recipient marrow harbored GvH clones, some of which surfaced first in ileum or blood.

Worth noting for this clone: The antigen is unknown.

The repertoire was sequenced with immunoSEQ multiplex PCR; TCRdb's copy has only in-frame clones and lacks some. This table has 100,000 or so clones, over 80% appearing once. The receptor comes from a human donor who was the organ donor for an intestinal transplant. Material: unstimulated CD8+ T cells sorted from spleen or lymph node cells, obtained before transplant.

CDR3 amino acids: CASSLGSGGEQYF. CDR3 nucleotides: TGTGCCAGCAGCCTAGGTTCGGGTGGTGAGCAGTACTTC. V is TRBV7-9 and J is TRBJ2-7; no reliable D call. From germline, CDR1 is SEHNR and CDR2 FQNEAQ (reference sequence). V lost 5 bases to trimming and J lost 7 bases, with 15 bases between them. This CDR3 has 13 amino acids.